A single T cell receptor beta chain is shown here with its context. Antigen specificity is unknown. V gave up 0 bases and J gave up 7 bases, with 3 bases separating them. Looked up from germline, CDR1 is ENHRY and CDR2 is SYGVKD. The CDR3 length is 12 residues. Primed by a sample-barcoded 5' primer and a J-beta primer mix, a second PCR proceeded for about 6 to 12 cycles. A single record per CDR3 protein comes from TCRdb applying MiXCR to the 5' RACE reads. The sample contains some 850,000 distinct CDR3 sequences, around 24% of which appear only once. These data are taken from a study of blood T cells in healthy people across ages. The study's findings and limits: The study found TCR beta diversity correlated strongly with naive T cell percentage.

This sample also appeared in a second study, on T cells of mothers and their children.

This clonotype was sampled from a boy aged 5-17 years in good health. The sample was blood. The V and J genes are TRBV10-3 and TRBJ1-4; D is unresolved. CDR3 region: CAISESTEKLFF. The DNA for the CDR3 is TGTGCCATCAGTGAGTCGACTGAAAAACTGTTTTTT.